Each of the 13 T cell receptor beta chains below was sequenced from the same sample in a study of cytomegalovirus exposure and HLA in healthy donors. Primers for the PCR totalled 60 Vbeta and 13 Jbeta. The protocol was immunoSEQ multiplex PCR, while the TCRdb copy is restricted to in-frame clones and leaves out a portion. The sample shows some 140,000 clones, roughly three quarters of them seen only once. The source material was PBMCs. The source of these receptors is a man under 40 in good health and CMV-seropositive.

The J gene is TRBJ1-5, the V gene TRBV6-6, with D perhaps TRBD1 (6 bases). V lost 5 bases and J 0 bases, leaving 11 bases between the germline ends. This CDR3 has 15 amino acids. Germline lookup yields CDR1 MNHNY and CDR2 SVGAGI (reference sequence). CDR3 coding DNA: TGTGCCAGCAGTGGACAGATGGATAGCAATCAGCCCCAGCATTTT. It is translated as CASSGQMDSNQPQHF.

The chain employs TRBV6-1 and TRBJ1-2; D unresolved. CDR3 size: 14 residues. Trimming pared 2 bases from V and 0 bases from J, leaving 7 bases between. Germline CDR1 MNHNS, CDR2 SASEGT. This CDR3 reads CASSEYGSNYGYTF. CDR3 bases: TGTGCCAGCAGTGAATATGGCTCTAACTATGGCTACACCTTC.

This sequence joins TRBV10-1 and TRBJ2-3; D ambiguous. Looked up from germline, CDR1 is WNHNN and CDR2 is SYGVQD (reference sequence). This CDR3 has 12 residues. V was trimmed by 0 bases and J by 6 bases, leaving 4 bases between them. CDR3 protein: CASSESRDTQYF. Written as DNA, the CDR3 is TGCGCCAGCAGTGAGTCGAGGGATACGCAGTATTTT.

This clone has just one count. This chain uses TRBV7-3 with TRBJ2-6; no definite D call. Germline CDR1 reads SGHTA; CDR2 reads FQGTGA. The CDR3 loop spans 17 amino acids. Between the trimmed V and J ends, which lost 6 bases and 0 bases, there was a span of 15 bases. CDR3 bases: TGTGCCAGCAGGTCCGGATCCACGGGCTCTGGGGCCAACGTCCTGACTTTC. Translation gives CASRSGSTGSGANVLTF.

The rearrangement links TRBV10-3 to TRBJ2-5; no clear D. Trimming cost V 2 bases and J 1 base, with 17 bases left between them. Germline V gives CDR1 ENHRY, CDR2 SYGVKD. The CDR3 contains 17 residues. The CDR3 DNA reads as TGTGCCATCAGTGAGACCCTAGGTGGTACAAGCCAAGAGACCCAGTACTTC. This encodes CAISETLGGTSQETQYF.

V is TRBV14 and J is TRBJ2-1; D unclear. Deletions cut 1 base from V and 6 bases from J, with 7 bases between. The CDR3 extends over 13 amino acids. Germline CDR1 SGHDN, CDR2 FVKESK. The DNA for the CDR3 is TGTGCCAGCAGCCAAGGATTAGCCAATGAGCAGTTCTTC. Translating it yields CASSQGLANEQFF.

The chain uses TRBV6-1 and TRBJ1-1; maybe TRBD1 (6 bases). Between the trimmed V and J ends, which lost 9 bases and 4 bases, there was a span of 12 bases. CDR1 and CDR2 from the germline V gene are MNHNS and SASEGT. The CDR3 is 12 amino acids. The CDR3 region has the DNA TGTGCCAGTCTCAGGGGACGCACTGAAGCTTTCTTT. Protein: CASLRGRTEAFF.

This clone has a handful of counts. The rearrangement links TRBV5-4 to TRBJ1-1, with D unclear. V shed 2 bases and J shed 1 base, with 6 bases lying between them. CDR3 length: 13 amino acids. The germline V gene has CDR1 SGHNT and CDR2 YYREEE (reference sequence). CDR3 in amino acids: CASSFSQNTEAFF. CDR3 bases: TGTGCCAGCAGCTTTAGTCAGAACACTGAAGCTTTCTTT.

The chain has TRBV29-1 and TRBJ1-1, with TRBD1 matching over 7 bases. Unmatched junction bases numbered 3, after V lost 5 bases and J lost 3 bases. This CDR3 has 12 residues. CDR1 SQVTM and CDR2 ANQGSEA come from the germline V gene. The CDR3: CSVSQGDTEAFF. In DNA, the CDR3 is TGCAGCGTTTCGCAGGGGGACACTGAAGCTTTCTTT.

This chain connects TRBV15 to TRBJ2-7; the match to TRBD2 covers 7 bases. This CDR3 is 13 amino acids long. Per germline, CDR1 LNHNV and CDR2 YYDKDF (reference sequence). Trimming removed 1 base from V and 9 bases from J; junction bases left unmatched: 6. This CDR3 is CATSRVGGGGQYF. The CDR3 bases are TGTGCCACCAGCAGAGTGGGCGGCGGGGGGCAGTACTTC.

In its sample, this clone was seen a few times. The chain is built from TRBV2 and TRBJ2-2; no clear D gene. The V end lost 2 bases, the J end lost 4 bases, and 5 bases lay between the germline ends. CDR1 is SNHLY and CDR2 is FYNNEI in the germline V gene. CDR3 size: 13 residues. Here the CDR3 DNA reads TGTGCCAGCAGTGAACTCCTCACCGGGGAGCTGTTTTTT. Translated, it gives CASSELLTGELFF. Supplemented by reference TRBV2 and TRBJ2-2, the full variable domain reads EPEVTQTPSHQVTQMGQEVILRCVPISNHLYFYWYRQILGQKVEFLVSFYNNEISEKSEIFDDQFSVERPDGSNFTLKIRSTKLEDSAMYFCASSELLTGELFFGEGSRLTVL.

The gene calls are TRBV7-3 and TRBJ2-3, with D unresolved. The CDR3 sequence is 18 residues long. Germline values: CDR1 SGHTA, CDR2 FQGTGA. V was pared by 5 bases and J by 0 bases, with 21 bases between. Here the CDR3 DNA reads TGTGCCAGCAGCCTAAAGATGGCTCCCGCTTCTAGCACAGATACGCAGTATTTT. As protein: CASSLKMAPASSTDTQYF.

Remarks on this clone: Other DNA sequences within the sample encode an identical CDR3. The rearrangement uses TRBV18 and TRBJ2-1; D remains ambiguous. The CDR3 sequence is 14 residues long. Deletions cut 2 bases from V and 6 bases from J, with 11 bases between. The germline CDR1 and CDR2 sequences are KGHSH and LQKENI. CDR3 nucleotide sequence: TGTGCCAGCTCACCATCAGGCAGGCCCAATGAGCAGTTCTTC. Translation: CASSPSGRPNEQFF.